The 4 T cell receptor beta chains below come from one sample, sequenced in a study of cytomegalovirus exposure and HLA in healthy donors. PCR used 60 Vbeta primers and 13 Jbeta primers. Profiled with immunoSEQ multiplex PCR; TCRdb holds only in-frame clones, not every one. The sample includes 200,000 to 250,000 clones, around three quarters seen only once; the top ten take 15% to 18%. The sample consisted of PBMCs. The receptors originated from a man between 35 and 55 years old in good health and CMV-seronegative.

V and J are TRBV6-1 and TRBJ2-5; D may be TRBD1 (6 bases). There are 14 residues in the CDR3. With 7 bases removed from V and 5 bases from J, the gap between germline ends came to 17 bases. The V gene's germline CDR1 is MNHNS and CDR2 SASEGT. CDR3 amino acids: CASNRQVQEETQYF. CDR3 in DNA: TGTGCCAGCAATAGACAGGTTCAAGAGGAGACCCAGTACTTC.

V is TRBV7-2 and J is TRBJ1-1; TRBD1 aligns across 8 bases. Per the germline V gene, CDR1 is SGHTA and CDR2 is FQGNSA. This CDR3 region has 17 residues. J lost 5 bases, V lost 2 bases, and 13 bases had no gene match. CDR3 region: CASSLRFQSGGGTEAFF. The CDR3 nucleotides read TGTGCCAGCAGCTTACGTTTCCAATCAGGGGGCGGGACTGAAGCTTTCTTT. Together with reference TRBV7-2 and TRBJ1-1, the CDR3 gives the full variable domain: GAGVSQSPSNKVTEKGKDVELRCDPISGHTALYWYRQSLGQGLEFLIYFQGNSAPDKSGLPSDRFSAERTGGSVSTLTIQRTQQEDSAVYLCASSLRFQSGGGTEAFFGQGTRLTVV.

The chain uses TRBV19 and TRBJ1-5; perhaps TRBD1 as D (6 bases). V was pared by 9 bases and J by 6 bases, with 21 bases between. Germline V gene lookup returns CDR1 LNHDA and CDR2 SQIVND (reference sequence). The CDR3 totals 15 residues. The CDR3 protein is CASNSMVQGSQPQHF. CDR3 DNA sequence: TGTGCCAGCAACTCGATGGTACAGGGAAGTCAGCCCCAGCATTTT.

The genes are TRBV6-5 and TRBJ2-1; 11 bases align to TRBD2. The CDR3 has 16 residues. CDR1 MNHEY and CDR2 SVGAGI come from the germline V gene. The V segment lost 4 bases and the J segment 5 bases; nucleotides outside the gene matches: 7. CDR3 amino acids: CASSSIAGGDNNEQFF. DNA for the CDR3: TGTGCCAGCAGTTCCATAGCGGGGGGGGATAACAATGAGCAGTTCTTC.